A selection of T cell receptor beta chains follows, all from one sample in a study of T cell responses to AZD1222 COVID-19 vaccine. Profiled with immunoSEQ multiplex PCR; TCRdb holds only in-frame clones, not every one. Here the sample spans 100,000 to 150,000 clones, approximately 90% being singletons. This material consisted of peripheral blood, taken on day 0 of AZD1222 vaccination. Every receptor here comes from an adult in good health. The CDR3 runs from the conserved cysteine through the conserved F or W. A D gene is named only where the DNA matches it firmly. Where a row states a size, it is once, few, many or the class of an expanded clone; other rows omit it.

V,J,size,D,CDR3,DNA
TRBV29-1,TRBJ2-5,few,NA,CSVRPTAQETQYF,TGCAGTGTGAGGCCGACCGCGCAAGAGACCCAGTACTTC
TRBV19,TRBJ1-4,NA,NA,CASRGAPNEKLFF,TGTGCCAGTAGGGGGGCGCCTAATGAAAAACTGTTTTTT
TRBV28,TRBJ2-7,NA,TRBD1,CASTWTGLSYEQYF,TGTGCCAGCACTTGGACAGGCCTTTCCTACGAGCAGTACTTC
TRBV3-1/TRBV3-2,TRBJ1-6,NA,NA,CATAGPLHSPLHF,TGTGCCACCGCGGGACCGCTTCATTCACCCCTCCACTTT
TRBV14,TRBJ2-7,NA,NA,CASSQVGGAEQYF,TGTGCCAGCAGCCAAGTAGGGGGTGCCGAGCAGTACTTC
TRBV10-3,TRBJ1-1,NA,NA,CAIRDPGRENTEAFF,TGTGCCATCAGGGACCCTGGACGCGAGAACACTGAAGCTTTCTTT
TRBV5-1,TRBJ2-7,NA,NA,CASSLSLRSEQYF,TGCGCCAGCAGCTTGTCCCTTAGGTCCGAGCAGTACTTC
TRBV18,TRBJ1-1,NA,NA,CASSPLRGTEAFF,TGTGCCAGCTCACCGTTGCGAGGCACTGAAGCTTTCTTT
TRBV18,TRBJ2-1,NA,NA,CASSPPISQGLDNEQFF,TGTGCCAGCTCACCACCGATCTCCCAGGGCTTGGACAATGAGCAGTTCTTC
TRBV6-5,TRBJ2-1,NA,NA,CASGVSYNEQFF,TGTGCCAGCGGCGTCAGTTACAATGAGCAGTTCTTC
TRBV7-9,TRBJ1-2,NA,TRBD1,CASSTQGDGYTF,TGTGCCAGCAGCACCCAGGGGGATGGCTACACCTTC
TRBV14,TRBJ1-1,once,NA,CASSQVPGGGVF,TGTGCCAGCAGCCAAGTTCCGGGGGGCGGCGTTTTT
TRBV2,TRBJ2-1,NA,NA,CASSEEYNEQFF,TGTGCCAGCAGTGAAGAGTACAATGAGCAGTTCTTC